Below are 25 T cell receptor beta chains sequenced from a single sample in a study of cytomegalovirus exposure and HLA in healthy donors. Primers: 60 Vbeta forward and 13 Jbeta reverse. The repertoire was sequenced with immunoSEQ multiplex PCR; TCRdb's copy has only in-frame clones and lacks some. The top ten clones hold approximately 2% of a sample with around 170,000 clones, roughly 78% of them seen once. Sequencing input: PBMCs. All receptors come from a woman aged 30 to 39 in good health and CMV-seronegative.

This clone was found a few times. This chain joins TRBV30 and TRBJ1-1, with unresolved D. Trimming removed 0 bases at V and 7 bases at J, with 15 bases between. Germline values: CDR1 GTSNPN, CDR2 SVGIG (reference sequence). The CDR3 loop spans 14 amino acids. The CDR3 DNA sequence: TGTGCCTGGAGTGTATGGGGAGGGAATAGTGAAGCTTTCTTT. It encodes CAWSVWGGNSEAFF. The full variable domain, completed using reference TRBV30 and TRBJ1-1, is SQTIHQWPATLVQPVGSPLSLECTVEGTSNPNLYWYRQAAGRGLQLLFYSVGIGQISSEVPQNLSASRPQDRQFILSSKKLLLSDSGFYLCAWSVWGGNSEAFFGQGTRLTVV.

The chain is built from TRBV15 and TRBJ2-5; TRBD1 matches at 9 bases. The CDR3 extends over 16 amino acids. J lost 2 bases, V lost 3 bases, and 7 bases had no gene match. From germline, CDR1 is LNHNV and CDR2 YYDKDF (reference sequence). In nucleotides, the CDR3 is TGTGCCACCAGCAGGGGGGTTGGGACAGGGCAAGAGACCCAGTACTTC. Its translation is CATSRGVGTGQETQYF.

CDR3 protein: CASSLPGNSNQPQHF. In nucleotides, the CDR3 is TGTGCCAGCAGTCTCCCGGGGAATAGCAATCAGCCCCAGCATTTT. V usage is TRBV7-9 and J usage is TRBJ1-5; D remains unclear. This CDR3 has 15 amino acids. Germline CDR1 SEHNR, CDR2 FQNEAQ (reference sequence). The V and J ends lost 6 bases and 0 bases respectively, with 12 bases between them. Full variable domain (rest looked up from reference TRBV7-9 and TRBJ1-5): DTGVSQNPRHKITKRGQNVTFRCDPISEHNRLYWYRQTLGQGPEFLTYFQNEAQLEKSRLLSDRFSAERPKGSFSTLEIQRTEQGDSAMYLCASSLPGNSNQPQHFGDGTRLSIL.

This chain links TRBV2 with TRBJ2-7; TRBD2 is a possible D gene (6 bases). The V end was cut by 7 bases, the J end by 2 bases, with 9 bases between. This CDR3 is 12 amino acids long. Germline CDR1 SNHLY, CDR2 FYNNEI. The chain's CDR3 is CASTEGTYEQYF. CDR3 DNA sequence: TGTGCCAGCACGGAGGGAACCTACGAGCAGTACTTC.

The CDR3 loop is CASSQGGTGGPGNTIYF. For the CDR3, the DNA is TGTGCCAGCAGCCAAGGAGGGACAGGGGGGCCCGGAAACACCATATATTTT. The rearrangement joins TRBV4-2 to TRBJ1-3; 11 nucleotides line up with TRBD1. There are 17 residues in the CDR3. V shed 1 base, J shed 4 bases, and the junction held 6 bases outside the gene matches. Germline loops: CDR1 LGHNA, CDR2 YNFKEQ.

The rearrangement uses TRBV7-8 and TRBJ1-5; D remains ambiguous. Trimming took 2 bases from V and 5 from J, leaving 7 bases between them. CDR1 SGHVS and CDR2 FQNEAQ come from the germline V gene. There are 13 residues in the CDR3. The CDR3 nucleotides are TGTGCCAGCAGCTTAAATACGGATCAGCCCCAGCATTTT. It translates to CASSLNTDQPQHF.

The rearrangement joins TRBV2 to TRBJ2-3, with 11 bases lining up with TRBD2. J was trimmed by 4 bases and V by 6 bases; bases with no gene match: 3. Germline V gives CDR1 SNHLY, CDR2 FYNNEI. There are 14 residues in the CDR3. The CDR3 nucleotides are TGTGCCAGCAGGGTAGCGGGGGGGCCAGATACGCAGTATTTT. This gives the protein CASRVAGGPDTQYF. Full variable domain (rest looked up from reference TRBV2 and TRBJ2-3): EPEVTQTPSHQVTQMGQEVILRCVPISNHLYFYWYRQILGQKVEFLVSFYNNEISEKSEIFDDQFSVERPDGSNFTLKIRSTKLEDSAMYFCASRVAGGPDTQYFGPGTRLTVL.

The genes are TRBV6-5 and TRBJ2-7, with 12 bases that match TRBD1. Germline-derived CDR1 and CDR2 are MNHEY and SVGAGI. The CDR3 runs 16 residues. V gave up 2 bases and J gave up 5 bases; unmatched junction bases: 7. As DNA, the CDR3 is TGTGCCAGCAGTTACCTCCCGGGACAGGGGGCCAACGAGCAGTACTTC. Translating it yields CASSYLPGQGANEQYF.

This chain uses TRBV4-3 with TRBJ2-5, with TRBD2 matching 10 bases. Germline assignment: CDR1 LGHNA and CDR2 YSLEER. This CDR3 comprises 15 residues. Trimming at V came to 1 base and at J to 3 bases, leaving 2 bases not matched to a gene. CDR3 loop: CASSQGTSGKETQYF. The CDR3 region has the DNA TGCGCCAGCAGCCAAGGGACTAGCGGAAAAGAGACCCAGTACTTC.

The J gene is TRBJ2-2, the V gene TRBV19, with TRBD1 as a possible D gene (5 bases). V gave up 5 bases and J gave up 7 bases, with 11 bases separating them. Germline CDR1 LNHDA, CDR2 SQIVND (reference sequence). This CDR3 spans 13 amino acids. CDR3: CASSARGGGELFF. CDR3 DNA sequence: TGTGCCAGTAGTGCAAGGGGTGGCGGGGAGCTGTTTTTT.

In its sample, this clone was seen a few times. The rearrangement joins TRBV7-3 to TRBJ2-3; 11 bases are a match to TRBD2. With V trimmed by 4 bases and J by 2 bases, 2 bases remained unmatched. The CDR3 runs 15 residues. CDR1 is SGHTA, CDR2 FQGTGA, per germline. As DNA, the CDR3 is TGTGCCAGCAGCTCTAGCGGGGGGCACACAGATACGCAGTATTTT. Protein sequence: CASSSSGGHTDTQYF.

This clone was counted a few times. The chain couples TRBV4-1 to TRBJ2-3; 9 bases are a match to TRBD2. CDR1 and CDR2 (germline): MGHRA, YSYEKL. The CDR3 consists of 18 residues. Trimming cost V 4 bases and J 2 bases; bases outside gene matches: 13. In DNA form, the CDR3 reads TGCGCCAGCAGCCGACTACTAACCAGCGGGGGGATCACAGATACGCAGTATTTT. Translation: CASSRLLTSGGITDTQYF.

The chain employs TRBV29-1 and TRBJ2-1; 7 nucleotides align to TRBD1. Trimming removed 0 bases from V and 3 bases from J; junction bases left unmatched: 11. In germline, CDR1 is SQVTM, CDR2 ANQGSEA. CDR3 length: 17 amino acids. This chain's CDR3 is CSVEDPRRDRLYNEQFF. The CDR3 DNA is TGCAGCGTTGAAGATCCGCGACGGGACAGACTCTACAATGAGCAGTTCTTC.

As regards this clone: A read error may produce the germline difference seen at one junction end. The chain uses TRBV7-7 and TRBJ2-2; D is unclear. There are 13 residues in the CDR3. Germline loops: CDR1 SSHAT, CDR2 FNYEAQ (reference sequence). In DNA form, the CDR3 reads TGTGCTAGCAACGAACAGAACACCGGGGAGCTGTTTTTT. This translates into CASNEQNTGELFF.

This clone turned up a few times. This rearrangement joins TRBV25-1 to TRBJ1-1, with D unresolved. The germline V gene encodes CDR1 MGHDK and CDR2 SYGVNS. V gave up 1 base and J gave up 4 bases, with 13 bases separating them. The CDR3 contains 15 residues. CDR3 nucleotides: TGTGCCAGCAGTGAATGGGCCGGTGCGAGCACTGAAGCTTTCTTT. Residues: CASSEWAGASTEAFF. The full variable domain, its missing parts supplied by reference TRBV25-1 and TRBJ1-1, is EADIYQTPRYLVIGTGKKITLECSQTMGHDKMYWYQQDPGMELHLIHYSYGVNSTEKGDLSSESTVSRIRTEHFPLTLESARPSHTSQYLCASSEWAGASTEAFFGQGTRLTVV.

The CDR3 region is CASSQTGTSGGSYNEQFF. The CDR3 nucleotides are TGCGCCAGCAGCCAAACCGGGACTAGCGGGGGGTCCTACAATGAGCAGTTCTTC. This chain connects TRBV4-1 to TRBJ2-1; 15 nucleotides align to TRBD2. The germline CDR1 and CDR2 sequences are MGHRA and YSYEKL. This CDR3 region has 18 residues. V was clipped by 2 bases and J by 1 base; unmatched bases: 3.

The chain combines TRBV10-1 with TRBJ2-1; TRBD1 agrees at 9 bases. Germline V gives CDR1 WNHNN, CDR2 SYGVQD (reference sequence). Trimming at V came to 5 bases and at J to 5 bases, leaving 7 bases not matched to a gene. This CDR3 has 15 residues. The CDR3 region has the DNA TGCGCCAGCAGTCCGGGACAGGGCATAGACAATGAGCAGTTCTTC. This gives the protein CASSPGQGIDNEQFF.

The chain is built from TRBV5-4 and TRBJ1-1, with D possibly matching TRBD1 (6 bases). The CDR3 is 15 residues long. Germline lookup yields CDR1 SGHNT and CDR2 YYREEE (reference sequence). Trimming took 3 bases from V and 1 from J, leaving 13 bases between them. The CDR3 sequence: CASSSTLGGNTEAFF. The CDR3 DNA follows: TGTGCCAGCAGCTCAACTTTAGGGGGGAACACTGAAGCTTTCTTT.

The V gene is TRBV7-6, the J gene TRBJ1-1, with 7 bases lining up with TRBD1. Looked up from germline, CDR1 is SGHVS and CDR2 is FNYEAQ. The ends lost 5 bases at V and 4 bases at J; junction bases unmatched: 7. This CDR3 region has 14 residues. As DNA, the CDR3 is TGTGCCAGCAGCCCAAGACAGGGAGGCACTGAAGCTTTCTTT. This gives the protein CASSPRQGGTEAFF.

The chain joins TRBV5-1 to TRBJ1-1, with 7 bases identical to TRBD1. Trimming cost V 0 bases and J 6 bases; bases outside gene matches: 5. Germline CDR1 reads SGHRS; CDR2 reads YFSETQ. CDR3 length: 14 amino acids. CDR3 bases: TGCGCCAGCAGCTTGGAACAGGGGAGGCCTGAAGCTTTCTTT. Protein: CASSLEQGRPEAFF.

CDR3 loop: CASSQAEGGGANTQYF. In DNA, the CDR3 is TGCGCCAGCAGCCAAGCGGAGGGCGGGGGGGCGAATACGCAGTATTTT. The chain links TRBV4-3 to TRBJ2-3, with 9 bases aligning to TRBD2. With V trimmed by 1 base and J by 7 bases, 9 bases remained unmatched. Germline V gives CDR1 LGHNA, CDR2 YSLEER. CDR3 length: 16 residues.

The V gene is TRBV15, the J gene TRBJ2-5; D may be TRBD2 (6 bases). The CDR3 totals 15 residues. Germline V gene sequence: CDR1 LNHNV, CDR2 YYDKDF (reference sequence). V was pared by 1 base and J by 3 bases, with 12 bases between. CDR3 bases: TGTGCCACCAGCAGAGGGGGAGGACCAAAAGAGACCCAGTACTTC. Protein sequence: CATSRGGGPKETQYF.

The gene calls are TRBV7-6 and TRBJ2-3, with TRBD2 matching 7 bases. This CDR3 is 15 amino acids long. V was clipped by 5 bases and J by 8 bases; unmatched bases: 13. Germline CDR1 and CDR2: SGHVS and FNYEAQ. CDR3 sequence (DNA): TGTGCCAGCAGCCCTGTACACGGGGGGAAGGGTACGCAGTATTTT. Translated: CASSPVHGGKGTQYF.

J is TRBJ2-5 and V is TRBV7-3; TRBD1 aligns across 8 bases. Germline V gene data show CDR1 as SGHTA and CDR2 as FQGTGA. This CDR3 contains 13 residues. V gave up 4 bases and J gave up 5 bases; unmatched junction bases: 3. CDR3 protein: CASSSTGAETQYF. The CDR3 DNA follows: TGTGCCAGCAGCTCGACAGGGGCCGAGACCCAGTACTTC.

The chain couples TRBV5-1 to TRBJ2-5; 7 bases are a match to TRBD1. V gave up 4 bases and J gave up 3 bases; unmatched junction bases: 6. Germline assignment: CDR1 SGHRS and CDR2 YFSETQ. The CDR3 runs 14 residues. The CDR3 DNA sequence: TGCGCCAGCAGCGATCCGGGACAGAAAGAGACCCAGTACTTC. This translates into CASSDPGQKETQYF.